These T cell receptor beta chains were read from a single sample in a study of naive CD8 T cells in extremely preterm neonates. Profiled with immunoSEQ multiplex PCR; TCRdb holds only in-frame clones, not every one. The sample has 3,900 or so clones; approximately 97% are singletons. Sequencing was carried out using naive CD8+ T cells from blood. These receptors were obtained from a human donor in good health. Each CDR3 is given with its conserved first and last residue. Each record gives: V gene, D gene, clone size, J gene, CDR3 protein, CDR3 DNA. D genes are given only for firm matches. Clone size appears in some rows only: once, few, many, or a class for an expanded clone.

V gene: TRBV29-1
D gene: TRBD1
clone size: -
J gene: TRBJ2-7
CDR3 protein: CSVEDRGQGKYEQYF
CDR3 DNA: TGCAGCGTTGAAGATCGAGGACAGGGGAAGTACGAGCAGTACTTC

V gene: TRBV6-5
D gene: -
clone size: once
J gene: TRBJ1-1
CDR3 protein: CASSYSTAGVPEAFF
CDR3 DNA: TGTGCCAGCAGTTACTCGACCGCGGGGGTTCCCGAAGCTTTCTTT

V gene: TRBV14
D gene: -
clone size: once
J gene: TRBJ1-2
CDR3 protein: CASSRGANYGYTF
CDR3 DNA: TGTGCCAGCAGCCGCGGGGCGAACTATGGCTACACCTTC

V gene: TRBV18
D gene: -
clone size: -
J gene: TRBJ1-6
CDR3 protein: CASSLGGGSYNSPLHF
CDR3 DNA: TGTGCCAGCTCCCTCGGGGGGGGAAGCTATAATTCACCCCTCCACTTT

V gene: TRBV2
D gene: TRBD1
clone size: -
J gene: TRBJ1-1
CDR3 protein: CASSYMDRADTEAFF
CDR3 DNA: TGTGCCAGCAGTTATATGGACAGGGCGGACACTGAAGCTTTCTTT

V gene: TRBV11-2
D gene: -
clone size: -
J gene: TRBJ2-3
CDR3 protein: CASSAIDYPLGQYF
CDR3 DNA: TGTGCCAGCAGCGCCATTGACTACCCCCTAGGGCAGTATTTT

V gene: TRBV21-1
D gene: -
clone size: -
J gene: TRBJ1-5
CDR3 protein: CASGIREAASNQPQHF
CDR3 DNA: TGTGCCAGCGGAATCCGGGAAGCGGCTAGCAATCAGCCCCAGCATTTT

V gene: TRBV12-2
D gene: -
clone size: -
J gene: TRBJ2-1
CDR3 protein: CASRPRGVAGGSSYNEQFF
CDR3 DNA: -

V gene: TRBV4-3
D gene: -
clone size: -
J gene: TRBJ1-2
CDR3 protein: CASKGGRGEGYTF
CDR3 DNA: TGCGCCAGCAAGGGAGGGCGAGGAGAGGGCTACACCTTC

V gene: TRBV5-5
D gene: -
clone size: -
J gene: TRBJ1-3
CDR3 protein: CASSLGAGFGNTIYF
CDR3 DNA: TGTGCCAGCAGCCTAGGCGCAGGGTTTGGAAACACCATATATTTT

V gene: TRBV9
D gene: TRBD1
clone size: -
J gene: TRBJ2-1
CDR3 protein: CASSVEGALGDEQFF
CDR3 DNA: TGTGCCAGCAGCGTAGAGGGGGCGCTGGGGGATGAGCAGTTCTTC

V gene: TRBV28
D gene: -
clone size: -
J gene: TRBJ1-5
CDR3 protein: CASSSRDTRNQPQHF
CDR3 DNA: TGTGCCAGCAGTTCCCGGGACACCCGCAATCAGCCCCAGCATTTT

V gene: TRBV6-5
D gene: -
clone size: -
J gene: TRBJ2-3
CDR3 protein: CASSYSTGGKDTQYF
CDR3 DNA: TGTGCCAGCAGTTACTCAACGGGGGGCAAGGATACGCAGTATTTT

V gene: TRBV19
D gene: -
clone size: -
J gene: TRBJ2-1
CDR3 protein: CASSIRYNEQFF
CDR3 DNA: TGTGCCAGTAGTATCCGGTACAATGAGCAGTTCTTC

V gene: TRBV7-2
D gene: -
clone size: -
J gene: TRBJ2-3
CDR3 protein: CASSLAGRRDTQYF
CDR3 DNA: TGTGCCAGCAGCTTAGCGGGGCGGAGAGATACGCAGTATTTT

V gene: TRBV7-9
D gene: -
clone size: -
J gene: TRBJ2-3
CDR3 protein: CASSSPRSRQGDTQYF
CDR3 DNA: TGTGCCAGCAGCTCTCCGAGGAGTAGGCAGGGAGATACGCAGTATTTT

V gene: TRBV28
D gene: -
clone size: -
J gene: TRBJ1-2
CDR3 protein: CASSSLYGYGYTF
CDR3 DNA: TGTGCCAGCAGTTCCTTATACGGCTATGGCTACACCTTC

V gene: TRBV29-1
D gene: -
clone size: -
J gene: TRBJ1-1
CDR3 protein: CSVEDKRRSGAFF
CDR3 DNA: TGCAGCGTTGAAGATAAGAGGAGGTCGGGGGCTTTCTTT

V gene: TRBV6-5
D gene: -
clone size: -
J gene: TRBJ1-5
CDR3 protein: CASGPYSNQPQHF
CDR3 DNA: TGTGCCAGCGGCCCTTATAGCAATCAGCCCCAGCATTTT

V gene: TRBV5-1
D gene: TRBD1
clone size: -
J gene: TRBJ1-2
CDR3 protein: CASSLAKGQGVDGYTF
CDR3 DNA: TGCGCCAGCAGCTTGGCCAAGGGACAGGGGGTGGATGGCTACACCTTC

V gene: TRBV5-1
D gene: TRBD1
clone size: -
J gene: TRBJ2-3
CDR3 protein: CASSLEGQDVDTQYF
CDR3 DNA: TGCGCCAGCAGCTTGGAGGGACAGGACGTGGATACGCAGTATTTT

V gene: TRBV9
D gene: TRBD1
clone size: -
J gene: TRBJ1-3
CDR3 protein: CASSGDRERGNTIYF
CDR3 DNA: TGTGCCAGCAGCGGTGACAGGGAGAGAGGAAACACCATATATTTT

V gene: TRBV14
D gene: TRBD1
clone size: -
J gene: TRBJ2-1
CDR3 protein: CASSPRQGEDNEQFF
CDR3 DNA: TGTGCCAGCAGCCCCCGACAGGGGGAAGACAATGAGCAGTTCTTC

V gene: TRBV10-3
D gene: -
clone size: -
J gene: TRBJ2-7
CDR3 protein: CAISEFAGVSSYEQYF
CDR3 DNA: TGTGCCATCAGTGAATTCGCAGGGGTATCCTCCTACGAGCAGTACTTC

V gene: TRBV7-8
D gene: TRBD1
clone size: once
J gene: TRBJ1-2
CDR3 protein: CASSSTGTGGYGYTF
CDR3 DNA: TGTGCCAGCAGCTCCACCGGGACAGGGGGTTATGGCTACACCTTC

V gene: TRBV27
D gene: -
clone size: -
J gene: TRBJ2-3
CDR3 protein: CASSLSGRRSTDTQYF
CDR3 DNA: TGTGCCAGCAGTTTATCAGGCCGGAGGAGCACAGATACGCAGTATTTT

V gene: TRBV23-1
D gene: -
clone size: -
J gene: TRBJ2-2
CDR3 protein: CASSQITLMRGGELFF
CDR3 DNA: TGCGCCAGCAGTCAAATCACTTTGATGAGAGGAGGGGAGCTGTTTTTT

V gene: TRBV9
D gene: -
clone size: once
J gene: TRBJ2-1
CDR3 protein: CASSGGGPGNEQFF
CDR3 DNA: TGTGCCAGCAGCGGGGGGGGCCCGGGGAATGAGCAGTTCTTC

V gene: TRBV4-3
D gene: -
clone size: once
J gene: TRBJ1-4
CDR3 protein: CASSQDPVPNEKLFF
CDR3 DNA: TGCGCCAGCAGCCAAGACCCGGTTCCTAATGAAAAACTGTTTTTT

V gene: TRBV5-1
D gene: TRBD2
clone size: once
J gene: TRBJ2-3
CDR3 protein: CASSLDPAGNPSTDTQYF
CDR3 DNA: TGCGCCAGCAGCTTGGATCCAGCGGGGAATCCTAGCACAGATACGCAGTATTTT

V gene: TRBV28
D gene: -
clone size: -
J gene: TRBJ1-1
CDR3 protein: CASSRNRVGTEAFF
CDR3 DNA: TGTGCCAGCAGTCGGAACAGGGTTGGCACTGAAGCTTTCTTT

V gene: TRBV7-2
D gene: TRBD1
clone size: -
J gene: TRBJ1-2
CDR3 protein: CASSFDDRANYGYTF
CDR3 DNA: TGTGCCAGCAGCTTCGACGACAGGGCGAACTATGGCTACACCTTC

V gene: TRBV4-3
D gene: TRBD2
clone size: -
J gene: TRBJ2-7
CDR3 protein: CASSQERREDYEQYF
CDR3 DNA: TGCGCCAGCAGCCAAGAGAGGCGGGAGGACTACGAGCAGTACTTC

V gene: TRBV6-6
D gene: -
clone size: -
J gene: TRBJ2-5
CDR3 protein: CASSYGGETQYF
CDR3 DNA: TGTGCCAGCAGTTACGGAGGAGAGACCCAGTACTTC

V gene: TRBV9
D gene: -
clone size: -
J gene: TRBJ2-1
CDR3 protein: CASSGRGSEQFF
CDR3 DNA: TGTGCCAGCAGCGGAAGGGGATCTGAGCAGTTCTTC

V gene: TRBV19
D gene: -
clone size: -
J gene: TRBJ1-4
CDR3 protein: CASSIQGWGEKLFF
CDR3 DNA: TGTGCCAGTAGTATCCAGGGATGGGGAGAAAAACTGTTTTTT

V gene: TRBV6-1
D gene: -
clone size: -
J gene: TRBJ1-5
CDR3 protein: CASSEPPVGQGQPQHF
CDR3 DNA: TGTGCCAGCAGTGAGCCCCCGGTCGGTCAGGGTCAGCCCCAGCATTTT

V gene: TRBV2
D gene: TRBD2
clone size: once
J gene: TRBJ2-3
CDR3 protein: CASRAGTSGHTDTQYF
CDR3 DNA: TGTGCCAGCAGAGCGGGGACTAGCGGGCACACAGATACGCAGTATTTT

V gene: TRBV27
D gene: -
clone size: -
J gene: TRBJ1-5
CDR3 protein: CASSTAGNQPQHF
CDR3 DNA: TGTGCCAGCAGTACCGCGGGGAATCAGCCCCAGCATTTT

V gene: TRBV27
D gene: -
clone size: -
J gene: TRBJ2-7
CDR3 protein: CASAGGRSYEQYF
CDR3 DNA: TGTGCCAGCGCCGGAGGGCGGTCCTACGAGCAGTACTTC

V gene: TRBV19
D gene: -
clone size: once
J gene: TRBJ1-1
CDR3 protein: CASEQRGLGAFF
CDR3 DNA: TGTGCCAGTGAACAGAGGGGGTTAGGAGCTTTCTTT

V gene: TRBV7-9
D gene: -
clone size: -
J gene: TRBJ1-4
CDR3 protein: CASSLMTEKLFF
CDR3 DNA: TGTGCCAGCAGCCTCATGACAGAAAAACTGTTTTTT

V gene: TRBV4-1
D gene: -
clone size: -
J gene: TRBJ2-3
CDR3 protein: CASSQRDRSTDTQYF
CDR3 DNA: TGCGCCAGCAGCCAGAGAGACAGGTCCACAGATACGCAGTATTTT

V gene: TRBV6-1
D gene: TRBD2
clone size: -
J gene: TRBJ2-1
CDR3 protein: CASSETSGGSYNEQFF
CDR3 DNA: TGTGCCAGCAGTGAAACTAGCGGGGGGTCTTACAATGAGCAGTTCTTC

V gene: TRBV21-1
D gene: -
clone size: -
J gene: TRBJ1-3
CDR3 protein: CASSKADSRNF
CDR3 DNA: TGTGCCAGCAGCAAAGCAGACAGCCGCAATTTT

V gene: TRBV28
D gene: TRBD1
clone size: -
J gene: TRBJ1-5
CDR3 protein: CASSPIYHQGARAGGNQPQHF
CDR3 DNA: TGTGCCAGCAGTCCAATCTATCACCAGGGGGCGCGGGCGGGTGGCAATCAGCCCCAGCATTTT

V gene: TRBV7-9
D gene: TRBD1
clone size: once
J gene: TRBJ2-7
CDR3 protein: CASSTRDRVYEQYF
CDR3 DNA: TGTGCCAGCAGCACCCGGGACAGGGTCTACGAGCAGTACTTC

V gene: TRBV5-6
D gene: -
clone size: -
J gene: TRBJ2-1
CDR3 protein: CASSLGVTINNEQFF
CDR3 DNA: TGTGCCAGCAGCTTGGGGGTTACTATCAACAATGAGCAGTTCTTC

V gene: TRBV19
D gene: -
clone size: -
J gene: TRBJ1-1
CDR3 protein: CASSIVGQNTEAFF
CDR3 DNA: TGTGCCAGTAGTATTGTGGGACAGAACACTGAAGCTTTCTTT

V gene: TRBV20-1
D gene: -
clone size: -
J gene: TRBJ2-5
CDR3 protein: CSGLIMETQYF
CDR3 DNA: TGCAGTGGACTGATTATGGAGACCCAGTACTTC

V gene: TRBV5-1
D gene: TRBD1
clone size: -
J gene: TRBJ2-2
CDR3 protein: CASSWTGANTGELFF
CDR3 DNA: TGCGCCAGCAGCTGGACAGGGGCGAACACCGGGGAGCTGTTTTTT

V gene: TRBV5-6
D gene: TRBD1
clone size: -
J gene: TRBJ2-1
CDR3 protein: CASSLEAGGGFEQFF
CDR3 DNA: TGTGCCAGCAGCTTGGAGGCAGGGGGCGGCTTTGAGCAGTTCTTC

V gene: TRBV7-9
D gene: -
clone size: -
J gene: TRBJ1-2
CDR3 protein: CASSLGGRGATNYGYTF
CDR3 DNA: TGTGCCAGCAGCTTGGGGGGGAGGGGGGCCACCAACTATGGCTACACCTTC

V gene: TRBV9
D gene: TRBD2
clone size: once
J gene: TRBJ2-1
CDR3 protein: CASSTSGGPNNEQFF
CDR3 DNA: TGTGCCAGCAGCACCTCGGGGGGGCCGAACAATGAGCAGTTCTTC

V gene: TRBV30
D gene: -
clone size: -
J gene: TRBJ1-1
CDR3 protein: CAWSRGTEAFF
CDR3 DNA: TGTGCCTGGAGTAGAGGAACTGAAGCTTTCTTT

V gene: TRBV4-3
D gene: TRBD1
clone size: -
J gene: TRBJ1-2
CDR3 protein: CASSRDRGPGYGYTF
CDR3 DNA: TGCGCCAGCAGCCGAGACAGGGGCCCGGGCTATGGCTACACCTTC